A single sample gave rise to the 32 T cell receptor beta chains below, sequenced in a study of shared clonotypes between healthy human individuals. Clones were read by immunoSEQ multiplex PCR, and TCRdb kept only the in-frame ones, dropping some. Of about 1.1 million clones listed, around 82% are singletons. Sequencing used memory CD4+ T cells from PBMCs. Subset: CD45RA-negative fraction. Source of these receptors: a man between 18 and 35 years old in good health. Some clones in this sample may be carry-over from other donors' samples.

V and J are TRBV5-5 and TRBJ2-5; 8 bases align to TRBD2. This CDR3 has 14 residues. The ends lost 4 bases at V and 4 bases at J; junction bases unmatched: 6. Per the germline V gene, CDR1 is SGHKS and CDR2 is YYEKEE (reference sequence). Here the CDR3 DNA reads TGTGCCAGCAGCCCTGGACTAGCTAGAGAGACCCAGTACTTC. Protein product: CASSPGLARETQYF. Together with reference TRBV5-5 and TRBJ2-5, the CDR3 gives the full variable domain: DAGVTQSPTHLIKTRGQQVTLRCSPISGHKSVSWYQQVLGQGPQFIFQYYEKEERGRGNFPDRFSARQFPNYSSELNVNALLLGDSALYLCASSPGLARETQYFGPGTRLLVL.

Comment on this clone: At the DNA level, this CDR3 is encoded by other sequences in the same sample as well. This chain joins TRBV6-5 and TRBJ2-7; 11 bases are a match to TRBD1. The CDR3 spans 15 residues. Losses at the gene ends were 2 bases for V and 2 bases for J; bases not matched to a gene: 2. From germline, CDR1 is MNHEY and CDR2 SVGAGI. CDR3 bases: TGTGCCAGCAGTTACAGGGACAGGGGGACCTACGAGCAGTACTTC. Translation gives CASSYRDRGTYEQYF.

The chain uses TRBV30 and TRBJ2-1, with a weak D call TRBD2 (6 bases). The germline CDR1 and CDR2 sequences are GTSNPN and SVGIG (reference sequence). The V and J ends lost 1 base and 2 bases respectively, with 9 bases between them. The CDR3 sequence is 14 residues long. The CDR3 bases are TGTGCCTGGAGTGATAGCGGAACCTACAATGAGCAGTTCTTC. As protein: CAWSDSGTYNEQFF.

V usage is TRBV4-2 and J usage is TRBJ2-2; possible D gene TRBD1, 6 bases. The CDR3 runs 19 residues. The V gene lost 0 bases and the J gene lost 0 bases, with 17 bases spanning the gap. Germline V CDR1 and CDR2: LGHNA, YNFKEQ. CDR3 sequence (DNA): TGTGCCAGCAGCCAAGACGGGCATCAGGGGATTACGAACACCGGGGAGCTGTTTTTT. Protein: CASSQDGHQGITNTGELFF.

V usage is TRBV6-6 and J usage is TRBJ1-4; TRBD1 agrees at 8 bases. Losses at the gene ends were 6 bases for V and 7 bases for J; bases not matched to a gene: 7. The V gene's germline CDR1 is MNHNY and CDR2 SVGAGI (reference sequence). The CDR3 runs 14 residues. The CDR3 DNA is TGTGCCAGCAGCCGAGACAGGGGAGGTGAAAAACTGTTTTTT. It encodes CASSRDRGGEKLFF.

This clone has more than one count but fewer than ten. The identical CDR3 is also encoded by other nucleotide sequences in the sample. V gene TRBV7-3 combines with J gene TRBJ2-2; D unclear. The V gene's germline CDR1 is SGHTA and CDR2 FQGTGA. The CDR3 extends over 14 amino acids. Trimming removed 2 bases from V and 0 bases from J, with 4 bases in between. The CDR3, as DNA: TGTGCCAGCAGCTTAGGAGCGAACACCGGGGAGCTGTTTTTT. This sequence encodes CASSLGANTGELFF.

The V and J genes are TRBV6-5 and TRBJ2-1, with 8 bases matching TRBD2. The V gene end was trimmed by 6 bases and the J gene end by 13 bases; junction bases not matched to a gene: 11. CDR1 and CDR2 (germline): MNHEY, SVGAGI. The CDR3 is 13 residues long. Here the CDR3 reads CASRVLAGDLQFF. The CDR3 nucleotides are TGTGCCAGCAGGGTTCTAGCGGGCGATCTTCAGTTCTTC.

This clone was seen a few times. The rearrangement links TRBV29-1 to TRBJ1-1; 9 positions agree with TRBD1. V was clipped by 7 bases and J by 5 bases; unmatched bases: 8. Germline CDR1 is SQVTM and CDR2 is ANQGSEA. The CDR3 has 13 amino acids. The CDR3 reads CSALTGGRTEAFF. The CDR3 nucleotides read TGCAGCGCCCTGACAGGGGGAAGAACTGAAGCTTTCTTT.

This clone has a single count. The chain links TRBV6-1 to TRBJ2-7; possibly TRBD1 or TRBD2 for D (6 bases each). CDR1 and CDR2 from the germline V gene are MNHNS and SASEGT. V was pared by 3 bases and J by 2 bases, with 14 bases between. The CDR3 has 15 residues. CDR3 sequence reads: CASSERHRGPYEQYF. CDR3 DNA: TGTGCCAGCAGTGAGAGACATCGGGGGCCCTACGAGCAGTACTTC.

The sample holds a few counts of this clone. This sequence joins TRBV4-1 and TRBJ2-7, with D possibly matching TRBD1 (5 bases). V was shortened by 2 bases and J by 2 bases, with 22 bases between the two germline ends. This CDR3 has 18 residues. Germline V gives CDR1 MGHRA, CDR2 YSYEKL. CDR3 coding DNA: TGCGCCAGCAGCCAACATCCTCCCAGGGAAAGGTCCCCCTACGAGCAGTACTTC. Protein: CASSQHPPRERSPYEQYF.

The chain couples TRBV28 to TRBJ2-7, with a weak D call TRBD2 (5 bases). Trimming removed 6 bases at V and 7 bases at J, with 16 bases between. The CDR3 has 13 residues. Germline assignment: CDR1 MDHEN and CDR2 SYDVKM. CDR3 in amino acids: CASSSGLPGEQYF. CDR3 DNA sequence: TGTGCCAGCAGCTCGGGCCTGCCGGGGGAGCAGTACTTC. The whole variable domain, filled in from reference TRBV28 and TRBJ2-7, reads DVKVTQSSRYLVKRTGEKVFLECVQDMDHENMFWYRQDPGLGLRLIYFSYDVKMKEKGDIPEGYSVSREKKERFSLILESASTNQTSMYLCASSSGLPGEQYFGPGTRLTVT.

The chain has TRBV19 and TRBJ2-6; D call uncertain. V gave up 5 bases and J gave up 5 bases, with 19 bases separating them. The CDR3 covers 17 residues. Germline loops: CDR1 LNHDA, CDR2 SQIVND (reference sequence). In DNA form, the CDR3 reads TGTGCCAGTAGTTGGTTCAAATCACAAAGTCGGGCCAACGTCCTGACTTTC. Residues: CASSWFKSQSRANVLTF. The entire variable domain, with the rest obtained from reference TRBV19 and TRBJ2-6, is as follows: DGGITQSPKYLFRKEGQNVTLSCEQNLNHDAMYWYRQDPGQGLRLIYYSQIVNDFQKGDIAEGYSVSREKKESFPLTVTSAQKNPTAFYLCASSWFKSQSRANVLTFGAGSRLTVL.

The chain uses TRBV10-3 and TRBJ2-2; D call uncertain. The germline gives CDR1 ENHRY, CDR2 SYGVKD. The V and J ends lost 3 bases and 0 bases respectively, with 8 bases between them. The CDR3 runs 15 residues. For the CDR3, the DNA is TGTGCCATCAGTGAAATCCGAACGAACACCGGGGAGCTGTTTTTT. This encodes CAISEIRTNTGELFF.

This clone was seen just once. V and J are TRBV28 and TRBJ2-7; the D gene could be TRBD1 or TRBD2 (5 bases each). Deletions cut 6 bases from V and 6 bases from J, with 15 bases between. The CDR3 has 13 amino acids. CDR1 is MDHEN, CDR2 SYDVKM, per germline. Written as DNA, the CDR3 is TGTGCCAGCAGCTCCGGGATGGGGCTCGAGCAGTACTTC. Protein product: CASSSGMGLEQYF.

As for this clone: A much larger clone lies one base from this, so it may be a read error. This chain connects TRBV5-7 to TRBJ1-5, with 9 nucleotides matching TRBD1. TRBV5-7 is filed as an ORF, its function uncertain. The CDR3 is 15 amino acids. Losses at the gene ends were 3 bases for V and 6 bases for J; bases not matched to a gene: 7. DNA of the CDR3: TGTGCCAGCAGCTCGGCATTACAGGGGGCTCAGCCCCAGCATTTT. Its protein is CASSSALQGAQPQHF.

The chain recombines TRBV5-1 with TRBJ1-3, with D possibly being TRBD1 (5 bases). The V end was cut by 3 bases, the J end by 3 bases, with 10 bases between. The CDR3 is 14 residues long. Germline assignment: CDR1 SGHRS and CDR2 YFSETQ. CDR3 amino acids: CASSSGTGGNTIYF. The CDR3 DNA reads TGCGCCAGCAGCTCCGGGACGGGTGGAAACACCATATATTTT.

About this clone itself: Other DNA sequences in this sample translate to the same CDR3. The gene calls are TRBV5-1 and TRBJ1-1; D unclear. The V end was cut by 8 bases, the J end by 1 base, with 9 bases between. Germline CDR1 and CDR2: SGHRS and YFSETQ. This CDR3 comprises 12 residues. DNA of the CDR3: TGCGCCAGTTCTTCACAGAACACTGAAGCTTTCTTT. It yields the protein CASSSQNTEAFF.

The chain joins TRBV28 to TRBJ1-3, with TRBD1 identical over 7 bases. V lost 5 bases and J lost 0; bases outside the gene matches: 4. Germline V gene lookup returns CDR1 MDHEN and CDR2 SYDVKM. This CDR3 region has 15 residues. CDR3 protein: CASSPGDSSGNTIYF. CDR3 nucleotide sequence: TGTGCCAGCAGTCCCGGGGACAGCTCTGGAAACACCATATATTTT.

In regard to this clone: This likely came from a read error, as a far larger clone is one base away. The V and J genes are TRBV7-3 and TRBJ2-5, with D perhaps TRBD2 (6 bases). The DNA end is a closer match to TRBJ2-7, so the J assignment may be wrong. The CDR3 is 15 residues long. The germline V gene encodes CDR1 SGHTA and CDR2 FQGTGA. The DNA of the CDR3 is TGTGCCGGCAGCTCTCAAGGCGGGGAAGCCTACGAGCAGTACTTC. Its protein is CAGSSQGGEAYEQYF.

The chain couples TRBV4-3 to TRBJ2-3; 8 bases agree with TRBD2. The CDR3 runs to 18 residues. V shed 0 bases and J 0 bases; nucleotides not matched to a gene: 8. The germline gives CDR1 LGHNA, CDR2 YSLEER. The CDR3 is CASSQDHGASGSTDTQYF. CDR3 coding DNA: TGCGCCAGCAGCCAAGATCACGGGGCTAGCGGGAGCACAGATACGCAGTATTTT.

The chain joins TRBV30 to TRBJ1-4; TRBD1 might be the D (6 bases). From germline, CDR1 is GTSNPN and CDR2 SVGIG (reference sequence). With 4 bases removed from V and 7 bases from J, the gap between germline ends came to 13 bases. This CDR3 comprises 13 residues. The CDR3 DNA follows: TGTGCCTGGAATAGGGGGGGGCTTGAAAAACTGTTTTTT. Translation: CAWNRGGLEKLFF.

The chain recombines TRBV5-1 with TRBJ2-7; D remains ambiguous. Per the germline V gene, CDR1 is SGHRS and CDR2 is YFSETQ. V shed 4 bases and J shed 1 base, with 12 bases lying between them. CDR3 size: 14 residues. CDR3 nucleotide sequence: TGCGCCAGCAGCAGGGTCTTCGGATCCTACGAGCAGTACTTC. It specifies CASSRVFGSYEQYF.

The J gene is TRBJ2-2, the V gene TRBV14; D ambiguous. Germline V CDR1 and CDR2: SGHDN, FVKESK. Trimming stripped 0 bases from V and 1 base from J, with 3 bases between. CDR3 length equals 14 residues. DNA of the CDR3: TGTGCCAGCAGCCAAGATCTGAACACCGGGGAGCTGTTTTTT. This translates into CASSQDLNTGELFF.

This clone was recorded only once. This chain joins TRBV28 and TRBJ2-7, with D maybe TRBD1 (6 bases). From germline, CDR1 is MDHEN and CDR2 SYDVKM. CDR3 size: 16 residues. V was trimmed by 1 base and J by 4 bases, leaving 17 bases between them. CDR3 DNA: TGTGCCAGCAGTTTATTTCAGGGGACCCCCGGGTACGAGCAGTACTTC. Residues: CASSLFQGTPGYEQYF. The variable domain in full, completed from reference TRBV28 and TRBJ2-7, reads DVKVTQSSRYLVKRTGEKVFLECVQDMDHENMFWYRQDPGLGLRLIYFSYDVKMKEKGDIPEGYSVSREKKERFSLILESASTNQTSMYLCASSLFQGTPGYEQYFGPGTRLTVT.

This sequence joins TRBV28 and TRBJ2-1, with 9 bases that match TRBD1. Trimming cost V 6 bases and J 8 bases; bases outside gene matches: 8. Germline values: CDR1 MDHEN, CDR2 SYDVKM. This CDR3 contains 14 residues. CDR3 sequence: CASRTWGQGDEQFF. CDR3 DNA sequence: TGTGCCAGCAGGACCTGGGGACAGGGCGATGAGCAGTTCTTC.

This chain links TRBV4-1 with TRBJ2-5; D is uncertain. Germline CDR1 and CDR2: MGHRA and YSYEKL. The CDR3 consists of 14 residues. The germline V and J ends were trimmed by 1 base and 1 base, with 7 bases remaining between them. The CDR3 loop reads CASSQVAAQETQYF. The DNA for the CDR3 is TGCGCCAGCAGCCAAGTGGCAGCCCAAGAGACCCAGTACTTC.

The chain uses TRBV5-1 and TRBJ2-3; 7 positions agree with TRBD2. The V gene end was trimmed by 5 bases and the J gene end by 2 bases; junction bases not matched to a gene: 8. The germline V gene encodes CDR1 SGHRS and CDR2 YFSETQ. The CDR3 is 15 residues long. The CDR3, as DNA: TGCGCCAGCAGAAGGCTAGCGGAACACACAGATACGCAGTATTTT. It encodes CASRRLAEHTDTQYF.

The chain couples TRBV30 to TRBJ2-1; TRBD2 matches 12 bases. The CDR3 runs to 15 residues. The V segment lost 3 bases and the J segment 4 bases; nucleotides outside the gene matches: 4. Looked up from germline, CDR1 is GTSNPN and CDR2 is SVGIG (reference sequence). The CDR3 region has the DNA TGTGCCTGGAGCCTCGGGACTAGCGGGTACAATGAGCAGTTCTTC. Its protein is CAWSLGTSGYNEQFF.

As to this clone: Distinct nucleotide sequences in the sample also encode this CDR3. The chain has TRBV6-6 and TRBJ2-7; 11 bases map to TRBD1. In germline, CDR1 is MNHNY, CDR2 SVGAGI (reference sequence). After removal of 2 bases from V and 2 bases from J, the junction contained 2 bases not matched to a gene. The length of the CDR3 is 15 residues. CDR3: CASSYGDRGTYEQYF. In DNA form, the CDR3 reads TGTGCCAGCAGTTACGGGGACAGGGGGACCTACGAGCAGTACTTC.

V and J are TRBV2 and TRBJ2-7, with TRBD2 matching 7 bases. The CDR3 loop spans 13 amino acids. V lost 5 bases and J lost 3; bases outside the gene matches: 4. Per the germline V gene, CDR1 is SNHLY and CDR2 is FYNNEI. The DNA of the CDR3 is TGTGCCAGCAGTAGCGGGGCGATCTACGAGCAGTACTTC. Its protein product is CASSSGAIYEQYF.

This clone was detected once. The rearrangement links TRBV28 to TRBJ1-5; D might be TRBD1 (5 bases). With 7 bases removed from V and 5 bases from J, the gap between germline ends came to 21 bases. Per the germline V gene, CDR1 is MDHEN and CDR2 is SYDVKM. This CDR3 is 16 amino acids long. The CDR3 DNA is TGTGCCAGCACCCAAACCGGCGGGGGGGTCCATCAGCCCCAGCATTTT. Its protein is CASTQTGGGVHQPQHF.

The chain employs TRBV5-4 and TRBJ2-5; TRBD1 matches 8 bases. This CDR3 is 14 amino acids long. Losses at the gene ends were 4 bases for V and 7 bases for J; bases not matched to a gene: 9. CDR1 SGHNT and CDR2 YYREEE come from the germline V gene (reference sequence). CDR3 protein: CASSGTGLTGTQYF. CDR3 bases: TGTGCCAGCAGCGGGACAGGACTAACGGGGACCCAGTACTTC.